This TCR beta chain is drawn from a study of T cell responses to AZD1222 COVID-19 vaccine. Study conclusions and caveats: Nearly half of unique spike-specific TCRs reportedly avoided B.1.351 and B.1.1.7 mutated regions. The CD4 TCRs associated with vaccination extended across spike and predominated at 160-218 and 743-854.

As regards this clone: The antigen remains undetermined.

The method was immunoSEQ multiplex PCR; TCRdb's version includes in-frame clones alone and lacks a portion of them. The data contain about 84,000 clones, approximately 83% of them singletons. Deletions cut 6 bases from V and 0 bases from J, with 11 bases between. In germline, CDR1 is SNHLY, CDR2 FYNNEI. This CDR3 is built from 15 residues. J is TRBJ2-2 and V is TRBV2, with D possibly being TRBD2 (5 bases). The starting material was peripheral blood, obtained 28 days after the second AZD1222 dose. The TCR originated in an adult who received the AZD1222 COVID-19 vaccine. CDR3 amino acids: CASRAVTTNTGELFF. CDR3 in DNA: TGTGCCAGCAGGGCCGTGACTACGAACACCGGGGAGCTGTTTTTT.